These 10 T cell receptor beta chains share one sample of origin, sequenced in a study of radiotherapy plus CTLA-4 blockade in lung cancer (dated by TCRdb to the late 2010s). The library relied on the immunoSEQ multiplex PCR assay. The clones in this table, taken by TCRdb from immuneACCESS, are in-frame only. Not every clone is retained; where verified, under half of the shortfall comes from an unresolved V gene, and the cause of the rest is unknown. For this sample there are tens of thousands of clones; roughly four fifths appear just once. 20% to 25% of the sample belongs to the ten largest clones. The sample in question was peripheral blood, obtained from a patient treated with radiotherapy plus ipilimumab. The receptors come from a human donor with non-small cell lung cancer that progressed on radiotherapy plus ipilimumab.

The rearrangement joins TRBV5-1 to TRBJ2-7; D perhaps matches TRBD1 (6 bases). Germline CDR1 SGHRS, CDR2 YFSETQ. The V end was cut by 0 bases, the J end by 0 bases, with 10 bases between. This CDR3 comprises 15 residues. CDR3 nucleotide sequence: TGCGCCAGCAGCTTGGAATTGGGGGCCTCCTACGAGCAGTACTTC. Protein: CASSLELGASYEQYF.

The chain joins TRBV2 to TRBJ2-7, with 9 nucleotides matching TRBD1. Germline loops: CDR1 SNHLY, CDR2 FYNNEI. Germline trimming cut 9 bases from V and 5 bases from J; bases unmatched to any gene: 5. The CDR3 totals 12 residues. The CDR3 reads CASGQGTNEQYF. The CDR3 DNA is TGTGCCAGTGGACAGGGGACCAACGAGCAGTACTTC.

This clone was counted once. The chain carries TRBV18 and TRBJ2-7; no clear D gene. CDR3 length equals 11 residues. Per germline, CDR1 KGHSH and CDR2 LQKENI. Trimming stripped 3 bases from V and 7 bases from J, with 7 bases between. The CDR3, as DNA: TGTGCCAGCTCACCGGGCCTGGAGCAGTACTTC. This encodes CASSPGLEQYF. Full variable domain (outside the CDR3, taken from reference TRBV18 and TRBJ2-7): NAGVMQNPRHLVRRRGQEARLRCSPMKGHSHVYWYRQLPEEGLKFMVYLQKENIIDESGMPKERFSAEFPKEGPSILRIQQVVRGDSAAYFCASSPGLEQYFGPGTRLTVT.

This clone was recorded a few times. The CDR3 spells CASSLGGGPDTQYF. Written as DNA, the CDR3 is TGTGCCAGCAGCTTAGGCGGGGGACCAGATACGCAGTATTTT. The chain uses TRBV11-2 and TRBJ2-3; 7 bases align to TRBD2. From germline, CDR1 is SGHAT and CDR2 FQNNGV. The junction had 2 bases not matched to a gene; V was cut back by 1 base and J by 4 bases. This CDR3 has 14 amino acids.

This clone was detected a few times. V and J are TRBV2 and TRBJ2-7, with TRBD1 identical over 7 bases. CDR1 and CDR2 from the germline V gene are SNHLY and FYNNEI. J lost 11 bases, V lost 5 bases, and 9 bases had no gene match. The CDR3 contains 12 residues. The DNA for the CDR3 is TGTGCCAGCAGTCCACAGGGGCACCAGGAGTACTTC. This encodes CASSPQGHQEYF.

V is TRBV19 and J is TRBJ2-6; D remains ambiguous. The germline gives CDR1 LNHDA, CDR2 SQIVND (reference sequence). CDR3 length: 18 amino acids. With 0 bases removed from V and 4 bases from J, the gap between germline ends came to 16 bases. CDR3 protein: CASSIDLLRSSGANVLTF. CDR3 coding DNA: TGTGCCAGTAGTATAGACTTACTCCGGTCCTCCGGGGCCAACGTCCTGACTTTC.

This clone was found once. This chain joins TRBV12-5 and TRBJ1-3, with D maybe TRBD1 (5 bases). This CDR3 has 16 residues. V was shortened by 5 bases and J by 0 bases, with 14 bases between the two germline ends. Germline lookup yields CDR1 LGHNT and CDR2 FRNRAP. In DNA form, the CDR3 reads TGTGCTAGTGGTAACCCAGACAGCCGCTCTGGAAACACCATATATTTT. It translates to CASGNPDSRSGNTIYF.

The CDR3 DNA sequence: TGCGCCAGCAGCCCCTGGCCCTGGGCACTAGCGGGGAGCACAGATACGCAGTATTTT. Protein product: CASSPWPWALAGSTDTQYF. The rearrangement uses TRBV5-1 and TRBJ2-3, with 10 bases identical to TRBD2. J lost 0 bases, V lost 4 bases, and 14 bases had no gene match. Per germline, CDR1 SGHRS and CDR2 YFSETQ. The CDR3 has 19 residues.

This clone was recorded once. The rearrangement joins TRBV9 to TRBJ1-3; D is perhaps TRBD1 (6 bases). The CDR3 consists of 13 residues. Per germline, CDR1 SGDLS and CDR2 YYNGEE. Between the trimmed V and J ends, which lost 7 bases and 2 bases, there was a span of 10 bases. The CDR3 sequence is CASEGGTGNTIYF. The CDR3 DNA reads TGTGCCAGCGAAGGGGGTACTGGAAACACCATATATTTT.

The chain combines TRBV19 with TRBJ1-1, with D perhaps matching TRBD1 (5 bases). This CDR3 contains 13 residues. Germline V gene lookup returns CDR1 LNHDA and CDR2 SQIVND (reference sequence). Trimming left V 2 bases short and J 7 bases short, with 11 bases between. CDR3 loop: CASSIRPGNEAFF. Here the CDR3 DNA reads TGTGCCAGTAGTATACGTCCAGGGAATGAAGCTTTCTTT.